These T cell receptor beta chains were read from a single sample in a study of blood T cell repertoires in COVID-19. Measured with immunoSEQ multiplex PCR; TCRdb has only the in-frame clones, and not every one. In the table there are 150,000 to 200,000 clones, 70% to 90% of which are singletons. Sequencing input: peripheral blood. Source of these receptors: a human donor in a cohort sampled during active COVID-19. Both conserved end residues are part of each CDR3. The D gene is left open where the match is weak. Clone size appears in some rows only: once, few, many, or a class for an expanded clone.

CDR3aa: CASTKDRARGGELFF; CDR3nt: TGTGCCAGCACAAAGGACAGGGCGAGAGGCGGGGAGCTGTTTTTT; j_gene: TRBJ2-2; abundance: .; v_gene: TRBV2; d_gene: TRBD1; len: 15
CDR3aa: CASRQRSTDTQYF; CDR3nt: TGTGCCAGCAGACAGCGGAGCACAGATACGCAGTATTTT; j_gene: TRBJ2-3; abundance: once; v_gene: TRBV6-5; d_gene: .; len: 13
CDR3aa: CASRSDRVSVDNEQYF; CDR3nt: TGTGCCAGCAGGTCGGACAGGGTGTCTGTGGATAACGAGCAGTACTTC; j_gene: TRBJ2-7; abundance: .; v_gene: TRBV5-4; d_gene: TRBD1; len: 16
CDR3aa: CASSSYREETQYF; CDR3nt: TGTGCCAGCAGTTCGTACAGGGAAGAGACCCAGTACTTC; j_gene: TRBJ2-5; abundance: once; v_gene: TRBV27; d_gene: .; len: 13
CDR3aa: CASSQESGIRTGELFF; CDR3nt: TGTGCCAGCAGCCAAGAGAGCGGGATACGGACCGGGGAGCTGTTTTTT; j_gene: TRBJ2-2; abundance: .; v_gene: TRBV3-1/TRBV3-2; d_gene: TRBD2; len: 16
CDR3aa: CASSLGLAGGQETQYF; CDR3nt: TGCGCCAGCAGCTTGGGACTAGCGGGAGGGCAAGAGACCCAGTACTTC; j_gene: TRBJ2-5; abundance: .; v_gene: TRBV5-1; d_gene: TRBD2; len: 16
CDR3aa: CASSSPGTVLGEQYF; CDR3nt: TGTGCCAGCAGCTCACCCGGGACAGTCCTAGGCGAGCAGTACTTC; j_gene: TRBJ2-7; abundance: .; v_gene: TRBV3-1/TRBV3-2; d_gene: TRBD1; len: 15
CDR3aa: CASKGLAASYEQYF; CDR3nt: TGTGCCAGCAAGGGACTAGCGGCCTCCTACGAGCAGTACTTC; j_gene: TRBJ2-7; abundance: .; v_gene: TRBV28; d_gene: TRBD2; len: 14
CDR3aa: CASSQRRETQYF; CDR3nt: TGTGCCAGCAGCCAACGGAGGGAGACCCAGTACTTC; j_gene: TRBJ2-5; abundance: .; v_gene: TRBV3-1/TRBV3-2; d_gene: .; len: 12
CDR3aa: CASSPPLQGSGNTIYF; CDR3nt: TGTGCCAGCTCACCCCCGTTACAGGGTAGTGGAAACACCATATATTTT; j_gene: TRBJ1-3; abundance: few; v_gene: TRBV18; d_gene: .; len: 16
CDR3aa: CAISGSRGRPVGNYNEQFF; CDR3nt: TGTGCCATCAGCGGTTCAAGGGGCAGGCCCGTAGGGAACTACAATGAGCAGTTCTTC; j_gene: TRBJ2-1; abundance: .; v_gene: TRBV10-3; d_gene: .; len: 19
CDR3aa: CASSLVRLAGGKETQYF; CDR3nt: TGTGCCAGCAGCTTAGTTAGGCTAGCGGGAGGAAAAGAGACCCAGTACTTC; j_gene: TRBJ2-5; abundance: once; v_gene: TRBV7-8; d_gene: TRBD2; len: 17
CDR3aa: CASSQGSGTGGRADTQYF; CDR3nt: TGCGCCAGCAGCCAAGGTTCCGGGACAGGGGGCAGAGCAGATACGCAGTATTTT; j_gene: TRBJ2-3; abundance: .; v_gene: TRBV4-3; d_gene: TRBD1; len: 18
CDR3aa: CASSQDLGANVLTF; CDR3nt: TGTGCCAGCAGCCAAGACTTGGGGGCCAACGTCCTGACTTTC; j_gene: TRBJ2-6; abundance: .; v_gene: TRBV3-1/TRBV3-2; d_gene: .; len: 14
CDR3aa: CASSISPLGGSLYEQYF; CDR3nt: TGTGCCAGTAGTATATCCCCACTCGGGGGGAGCCTCTACGAGCAGTACTTC; j_gene: TRBJ2-7; abundance: .; v_gene: TRBV19; d_gene: TRBD2; len: 17
CDR3aa: CASSSTNPGQGVTGELFF; CDR3nt: TGCGCCAGCAGCTCGACCAATCCGGGACAGGGTGTTACCGGGGAGCTGTTTTTT; j_gene: TRBJ2-2; abundance: once; v_gene: TRBV5-1; d_gene: TRBD1; len: 18
CDR3aa: CASGGTSIHEQYF; CDR3nt: TGTGCCAGCGGGGGGACTAGCATTCACGAGCAGTACTTC; j_gene: TRBJ2-7; abundance: .; v_gene: TRBV19; d_gene: TRBD2; len: 13
CDR3aa: CASSQRTGNYGYTF; CDR3nt: TGCGCCAGCAGCCAGCGGACAGGGAACTATGGCTACACCTTC; j_gene: TRBJ1-2; abundance: .; v_gene: TRBV5-1; d_gene: TRBD1; len: 14
CDR3aa: CASSQARENSETQYF; CDR3nt: TGCGCCAGCAGTCAGGCCCGGGAGAACAGCGAGACCCAGTACTTC; j_gene: TRBJ2-5; abundance: .; v_gene: TRBV23-1; d_gene: .; len: 15
CDR3aa: CASSLDNVNTEAFF; CDR3nt: TGCGCCAGCAGCTTGGACAACGTGAACACTGAAGCTTTCTTT; j_gene: TRBJ1-1; abundance: .; v_gene: TRBV5-1; d_gene: .; len: 14
CDR3aa: CASSYSSLQETQYF; CDR3nt: TGTGCCAGCAGTTACTCGAGTCTGCAAGAGACCCAGTACTTC; j_gene: TRBJ2-5; abundance: .; v_gene: TRBV6-5; d_gene: .; len: 14
CDR3aa: CAISSTGFYGYTF; CDR3nt: TGTGCCATCAGTTCTACAGGGTTCTATGGCTACACCTTC; j_gene: TRBJ1-2; abundance: .; v_gene: TRBV10-3; d_gene: .; len: 13
CDR3aa: CASSLVQGALRRYGYTF; CDR3nt: TGTGCCAGCAGCTTGGTCCAGGGGGCCCTTCGACGCTATGGCTACACCTTC; j_gene: TRBJ1-2; abundance: .; v_gene: TRBV5-4; d_gene: TRBD1; len: 17
CDR3aa: CASSALQSYSPNQPQHF; CDR3nt: TGTGCCAGTAGTGCACTTCAAAGCTACAGTCCCAATCAGCCCCAGCATTTT; j_gene: TRBJ1-5; abundance: few; v_gene: TRBV19; d_gene: .; len: 17
CDR3aa: CASSTDRDEQYF; CDR3nt: TGTGCCAGTAGTACTGACAGGGACGAGCAGTACTTC; j_gene: TRBJ2-7; abundance: .; v_gene: TRBV19; d_gene: TRBD1; len: 12
CDR3aa: CATSRDVAGGGKTQYF; CDR3nt: TGTGCCACCAGCAGAGATGTAGCGGGGGGCGGCAAGACCCAGTACTTC; j_gene: TRBJ2-5; abundance: .; v_gene: TRBV15; d_gene: TRBD2; len: 16
CDR3aa: CASSLVLEGSSPLHF; CDR3nt: TGTGCCAGCAGCTTGGTGCTGGAGGGGAGTTCACCCCTCCACTTT; j_gene: TRBJ1-6; abundance: .; v_gene: TRBV5-5; d_gene: .; len: 15
CDR3aa: CASSLLTGSTNEKLFF; CDR3nt: TGTGCCAGCAGTTTATTGACAGGGTCCACTAATGAAAAACTGTTTTTT; j_gene: TRBJ1-4; abundance: once; v_gene: TRBV28; d_gene: TRBD1; len: 16
CDR3aa: CSASVSPRGQYF; CDR3nt: TGCAGTGCTAGTGTGTCCCCTAGGGGGCAGTACTTC; j_gene: TRBJ2-7; abundance: once; v_gene: TRBV20-1; d_gene: .; len: 12